The 10 T cell receptor beta chains given below trace back to one sample, sequenced in a study of CD8+CD57+ T cells in acquired aplastic anemia. The template used for profiling TCR beta VDJ and CDR3 was genomic DNA. MiXCR was run by TCRdb on the reads, yielding one entry per CDR3 protein. The table lists a few hundred thousand distinct CDR3 sequences, around 30% of them singletons, with roughly 0.8% in the top ten. Those patients picked for sequencing had displayed CD8+CD57+ cell expansion on flow cytometry. Sequencing was performed on sorted CD4+, CD8+, or CD8+CD57+ T cells (not recorded which) from PBMCs. Receptors originate from a human donor with aplastic anemia.

This clonotype came up many times. The chain uses TRBV20-1 and TRBJ1-6; 8 bases agree with TRBD1. The CDR3 consists of 15 residues. V was clipped by 0 bases and J by 6 bases; unmatched bases: 4. Germline CDR1 and CDR2: DFQATT and SNEGSKA (reference sequence). The CDR3 DNA is TGCAGTGCTAGAGACTCGACAGGGGCTAATTCACCCCTCCACTTT. Amino acids: CSARDSTGANSPLHF.

This clonotype occurred many times. This chain joins TRBV19 and TRBJ1-5; possibly TRBD1 for D (6 bases). With 5 bases removed from V and 3 bases from J, the gap between germline ends came to 17 bases. Germline CDR1 is LNHDA and CDR2 is SQIVND (reference sequence). The CDR3 is made up of 16 amino acids. The CDR3, as DNA: TGTGCCAGTAGTCAGAAACAGGGATCGCTCAATCAGCCCCAGCATTTT. Its translation is CASSQKQGSLNQPQHF.

Ten or more counts support this clonotype. This chain uses TRBV7-3 with TRBJ1-1; D call uncertain. The V and J ends lost 3 bases and 1 base respectively, with 6 bases between them. Germline V CDR1 and CDR2: SGHTA, FQGTGA. There are 13 residues in the CDR3. CDR3 residues: CASSFGENTEAFF. The CDR3 coding sequence is TGTGCCAGCAGCTTCGGGGAGAACACTGAAGCTTTCTTT.

The CDR3: CASSIPTSGGYNEQFF. DNA of the CDR3: TGTGCCAGCAGCATACCAACTAGCGGGGGGTACAATGAGCAGTTCTTC. The chain couples TRBV7-6 to TRBJ2-1, with TRBD2 matching over 12 bases. Trimming cost V 5 bases and J 4 bases; bases outside gene matches: 6. Germline V gene data show CDR1 as SGHVS and CDR2 as FNYEAQ. The length of the CDR3 is 16 residues.

Many counts were recorded for this clonotype. V is TRBV19 and J is TRBJ1-1, with D perhaps TRBD1 (6 bases). Deletions cut 1 base from V and 5 bases from J, with 11 bases between. Germline CDR1 is LNHDA and CDR2 is SQIVND (reference sequence). The CDR3 totals 14 residues. In nucleotides, the CDR3 is TGTGCCAGTAGTATAGGTTGGGGGCAGACTGAAGCTTTCTTT. It translates to CASSIGWGQTEAFF.

This clonotype was recorded many times. The chain couples TRBV7-4 to TRBJ1-6; D is possibly TRBD1 (6 bases). There are 15 residues in the CDR3. Between the trimmed V and J ends, which lost 2 bases and 8 bases, there was a span of 13 bases. In germline, CDR1 is SGHVT, CDR2 SQSDAQ. CDR3 sequence reads: CASSLYREWDSPLHF. DNA of the CDR3: TGTGCCAGCAGCTTATACAGGGAATGGGATTCACCCCTCCACTTT.

The CDR3: CAWSLDGPVNSPLHF. The CDR3 DNA is TGTGCCTGGAGTTTGGACGGACCAGTCAATTCACCCCTCCACTTT. This sequence joins TRBV30 and TRBJ1-6; D is unresolved. Trimming pared 2 bases from V and 7 bases from J, leaving 15 bases between. CDR3 length: 15 amino acids. Per germline, CDR1 GTSNPN and CDR2 SVGIG (reference sequence).

The chain employs TRBV7-8 and TRBJ2-5; weak D call: TRBD1 (6 bases). Trimming cost V 6 bases and J 3 bases, with 11 bases left between them. Germline V CDR1 and CDR2: SGHVS, FQNEAQ. The length of the CDR3 is 13 residues. CDR3 amino acids: CASRTGGEETQYF. The DNA for the CDR3 is TGTGCCAGCAGGACAGGCGGTGAAGAGACCCAGTACTTC.

The sample holds a few counts of this clonotype. The chain has TRBV30 and TRBJ1-6; D remains unclear. The CDR3 sequence is 14 residues long. Germline CDR1 is GTSNPN and CDR2 is SVGIG (reference sequence). V was cut by 6 bases and J by 1 base, with 10 bases left in between. As DNA, the CDR3 is TGTGCCTGCTTAGGCGGATCCTATAATTCACCCCTCCACTTT. Its translation is CACLGGSYNSPLHF. Based on the CDR3 plus reference TRBV30 and TRBJ1-6, the full variable domain is SQTIHQWPATLVQPVGSPLSLECTVEGTSNPNLYWYRQAAGRGLQLLFYSVGIGQISSEVPQNLSASRPQDRQFILSSKKLLLSDSGFYLCACLGGSYNSPLHFGNGTRLTVT.

The chain has TRBV20-1 and TRBJ1-2, with TRBD1 matching over 8 bases. This CDR3 has 11 amino acids. V lost 5 bases to trimming and J lost 8 bases; unmatched junction nucleotides: 4. The germline V gene has CDR1 DFQATT and CDR2 SNEGSKA (reference sequence). The CDR3 DNA reads TGCAGTGCTGGACAGGGTTTCGGCTACACCTTC. This translates into CSAGQGFGYTF.